Sequencing of this T cell receptor beta chain was carried out in a study of blood T cell repertoires in COVID-19. The germline V gene encodes CDR1 SGHTA and CDR2 FQGTGA. The CDR3 has 14 amino acids. Trimming shortened V by 0 bases and J by 6 bases, and 11 bases separated the two germline ends. Using immunoSEQ multiplex PCR, the repertoire was profiled, and TCRdb retains in-frame clones only, with some absent. The sample includes about 150,000 clones, 87% of them seen just once. This clone was picked up one time. Sequencing used PBMCs or T cells enriched from blood (not recorded which). The source is a woman aged 45-65 years who had recovered from COVID-19. The chain links TRBV7-3 to TRBJ1-1, with D perhaps matching TRBD1 (5 bases). CDR3 loop: CASSLTGGIAEAFF. The CDR3 DNA is TGTGCCAGCAGCTTAACCGGGGGTATCGCTGAAGCTTTCTTT. The whole variable domain, filled in from reference TRBV7-3 and TRBJ1-1, reads GAGVSQTPSNKVTEKGKYVELRCDPISGHTALYWYRQSLGQGPEFLIYFQGTGAADDSGLPNDRFFAVRPEGSVSTLKIQRTERGDSAVYLCASSLTGGIAEAFFGQGTRLTVV.